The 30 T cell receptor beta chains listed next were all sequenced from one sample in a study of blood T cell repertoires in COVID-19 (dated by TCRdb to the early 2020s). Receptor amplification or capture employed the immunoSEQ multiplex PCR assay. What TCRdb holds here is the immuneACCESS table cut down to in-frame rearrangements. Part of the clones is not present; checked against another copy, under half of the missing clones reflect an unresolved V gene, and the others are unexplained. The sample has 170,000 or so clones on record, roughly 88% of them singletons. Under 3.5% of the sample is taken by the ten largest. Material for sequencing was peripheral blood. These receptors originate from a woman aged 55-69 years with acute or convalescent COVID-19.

The CDR3 region has the DNA TGCGCCAGCAGCTTCGCTCAGGGGTCCTCCTATGGCTACACCTTC. Amino acids: CASSFAQGSSYGYTF. The chain carries TRBV5-1 and TRBJ1-2; D is possibly TRBD1 (6 bases). The CDR3 is 15 amino acids. Trimming took 2 bases from V and 4 from J, leaving 15 bases between them. CDR1 and CDR2 from the germline V gene are SGHRS and YFSETQ.

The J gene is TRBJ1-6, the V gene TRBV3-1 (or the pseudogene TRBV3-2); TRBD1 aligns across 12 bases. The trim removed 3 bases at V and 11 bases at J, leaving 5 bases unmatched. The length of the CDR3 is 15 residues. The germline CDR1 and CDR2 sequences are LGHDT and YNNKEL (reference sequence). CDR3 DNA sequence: TGTGCCAGCAGCCAGGGGACAGGGGGCGGTCCACCCCTCCACTTT. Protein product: CASSQGTGGGPPLHF.

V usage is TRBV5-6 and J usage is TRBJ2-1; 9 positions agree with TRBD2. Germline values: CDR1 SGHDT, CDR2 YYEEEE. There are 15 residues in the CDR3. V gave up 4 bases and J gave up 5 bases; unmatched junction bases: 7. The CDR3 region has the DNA TGTGCCAGCAGCGGAGCGGGGGGCCCGGACAATGAGCAGTTCTTC. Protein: CASSGAGGPDNEQFF.

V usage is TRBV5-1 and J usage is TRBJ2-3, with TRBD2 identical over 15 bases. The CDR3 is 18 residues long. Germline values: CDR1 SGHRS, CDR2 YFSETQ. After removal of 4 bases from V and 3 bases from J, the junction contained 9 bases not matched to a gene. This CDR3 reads CASSLGRTSGGVTDTQYF. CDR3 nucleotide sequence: TGCGCCAGCAGCCTTGGGAGGACTAGCGGGGGGGTGACAGATACGCAGTATTTT.

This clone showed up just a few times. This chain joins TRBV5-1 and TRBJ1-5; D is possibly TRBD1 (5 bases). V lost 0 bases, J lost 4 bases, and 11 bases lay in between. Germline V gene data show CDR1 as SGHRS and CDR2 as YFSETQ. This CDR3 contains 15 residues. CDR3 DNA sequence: TGCGCCAGCAGCTTGGAAGGGGCAGGGAATCAGCCCCAGCATTTT. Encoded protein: CASSLEGAGNQPQHF. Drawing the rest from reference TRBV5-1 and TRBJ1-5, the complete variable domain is KAGVTQTPRYLIKTRGQQVTLSCSPISGHRSVSWYQQTPGQGLQFLFEYFSETQRNKGNFPGRFSGRQFSNSRSEMNVSTLELGDSALYLCASSLEGAGNQPQHFGDGTRLSIL.

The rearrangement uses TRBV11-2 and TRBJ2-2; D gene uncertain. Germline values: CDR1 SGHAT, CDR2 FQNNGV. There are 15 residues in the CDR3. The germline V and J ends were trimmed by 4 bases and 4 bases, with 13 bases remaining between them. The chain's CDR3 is CASSYNPSGTGELFF. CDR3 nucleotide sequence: TGTGCCAGCAGCTATAACCCCTCCGGCACCGGGGAGCTGTTTTTT.

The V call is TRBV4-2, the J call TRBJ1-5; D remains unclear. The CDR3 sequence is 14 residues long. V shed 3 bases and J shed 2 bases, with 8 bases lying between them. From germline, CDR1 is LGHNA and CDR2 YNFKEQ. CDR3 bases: TGTGCCAGCAGCCAGGGTCGGGGCAATCAGCCCCAGCATTTT. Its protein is CASSQGRGNQPQHF.

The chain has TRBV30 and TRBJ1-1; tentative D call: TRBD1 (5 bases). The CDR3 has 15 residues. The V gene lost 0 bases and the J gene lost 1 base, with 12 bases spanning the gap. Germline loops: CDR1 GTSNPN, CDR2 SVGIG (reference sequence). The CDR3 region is CAWSVLLRANTEAFF. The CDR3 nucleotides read TGTGCCTGGAGTGTATTGCTCAGGGCGAACACTGAAGCTTTCTTT.

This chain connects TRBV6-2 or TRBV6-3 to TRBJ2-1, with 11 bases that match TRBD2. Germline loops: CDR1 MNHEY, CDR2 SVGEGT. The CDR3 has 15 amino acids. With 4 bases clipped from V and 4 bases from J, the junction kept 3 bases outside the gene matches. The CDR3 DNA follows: TGTGCCAGCAGTTTTCTAGCGGGGGGTTACAATGAGCAGTTCTTC. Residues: CASSFLAGGYNEQFF.

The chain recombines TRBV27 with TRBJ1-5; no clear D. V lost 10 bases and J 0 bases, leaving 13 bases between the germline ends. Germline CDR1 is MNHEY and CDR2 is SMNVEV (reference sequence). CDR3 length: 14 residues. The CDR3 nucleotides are TGTGCCATCGGATCGGGGTATAGCAATCAGCCCCAGCATTTT. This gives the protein CAIGSGYSNQPQHF.

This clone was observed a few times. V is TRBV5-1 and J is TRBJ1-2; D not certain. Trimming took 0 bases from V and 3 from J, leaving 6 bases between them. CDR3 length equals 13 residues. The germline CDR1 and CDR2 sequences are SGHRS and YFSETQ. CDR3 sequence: CASSLGQYYGYTF. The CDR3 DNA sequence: TGCGCCAGCAGCTTGGGTCAGTACTATGGCTACACCTTC.

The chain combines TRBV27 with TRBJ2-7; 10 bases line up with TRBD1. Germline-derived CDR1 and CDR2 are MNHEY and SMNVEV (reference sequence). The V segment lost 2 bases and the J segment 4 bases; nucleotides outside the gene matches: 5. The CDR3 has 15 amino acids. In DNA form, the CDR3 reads TGTGCCAGCAGTTTAACGACAGGGGGCAGGTACGAGCAGTACTTC. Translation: CASSLTTGGRYEQYF.

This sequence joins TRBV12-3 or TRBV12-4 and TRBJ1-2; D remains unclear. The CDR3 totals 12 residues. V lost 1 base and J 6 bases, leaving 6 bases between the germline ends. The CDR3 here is CASSLVADGYTF. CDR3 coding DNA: TGTGCCAGCAGTTTAGTTGCGGATGGCTACACCTTC.

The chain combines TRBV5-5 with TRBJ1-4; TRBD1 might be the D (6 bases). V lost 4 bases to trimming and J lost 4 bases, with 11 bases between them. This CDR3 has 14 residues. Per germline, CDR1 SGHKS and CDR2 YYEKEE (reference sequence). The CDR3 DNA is TGTGCCAGCAGCCAGACAGGTTTTAATGAAAAACTGTTTTTT. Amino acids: CASSQTGFNEKLFF. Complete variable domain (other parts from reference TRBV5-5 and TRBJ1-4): DAGVTQSPTHLIKTRGQQVTLRCSPISGHKSVSWYQQVLGQGPQFIFQYYEKEERGRGNFPDRFSARQFPNYSSELNVNALLLGDSALYLCASSQTGFNEKLFFGSGTQLSVL.

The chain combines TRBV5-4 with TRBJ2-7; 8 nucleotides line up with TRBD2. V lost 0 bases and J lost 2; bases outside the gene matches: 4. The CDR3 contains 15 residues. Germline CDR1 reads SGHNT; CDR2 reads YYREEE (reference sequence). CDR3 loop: CASSLGSGGTYEQYF. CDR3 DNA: TGTGCCAGCAGCTTGGGGAGCGGGGGAACCTACGAGCAGTACTTC. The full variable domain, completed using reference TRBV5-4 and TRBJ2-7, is ETGVTQSPTHLIKTRGQQVTLRCSSQSGHNTVSWYQQALGQGPQFIFQYYREEENGRGNFPPRFSGLQFPNYSSELNVNALELDDSALYLCASSLGSGGTYEQYFGPGTRLTVT.

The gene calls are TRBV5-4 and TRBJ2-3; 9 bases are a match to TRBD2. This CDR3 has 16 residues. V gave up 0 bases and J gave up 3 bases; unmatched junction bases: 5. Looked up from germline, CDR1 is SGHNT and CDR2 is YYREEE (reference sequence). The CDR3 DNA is TGTGCCAGCAGCTTGGAAACGGGACTAGCTACAGATACGCAGTATTTT. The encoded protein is CASSLETGLATDTQYF.

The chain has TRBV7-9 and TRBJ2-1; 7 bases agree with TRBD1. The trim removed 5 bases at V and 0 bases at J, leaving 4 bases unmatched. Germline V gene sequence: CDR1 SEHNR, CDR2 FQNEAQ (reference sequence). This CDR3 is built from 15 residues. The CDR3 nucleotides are TGTGCCAGCAGCGCAACAGGGGCCTCCTACAATGAGCAGTTCTTC. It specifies CASSATGASYNEQFF.

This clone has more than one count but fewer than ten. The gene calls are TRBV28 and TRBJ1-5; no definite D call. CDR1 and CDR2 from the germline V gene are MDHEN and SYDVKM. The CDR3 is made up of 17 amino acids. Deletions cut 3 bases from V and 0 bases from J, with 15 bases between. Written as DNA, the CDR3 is TGTGCCAGCAGTTTCGCCGTACAGTCTTATAGCAATCAGCCCCAGCATTTT. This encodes CASSFAVQSYSNQPQHF.

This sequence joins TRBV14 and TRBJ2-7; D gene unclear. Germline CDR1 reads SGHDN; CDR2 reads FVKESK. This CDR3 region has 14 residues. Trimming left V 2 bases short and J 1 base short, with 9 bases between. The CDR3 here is CASSQRPTSYEQYF. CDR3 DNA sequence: TGTGCCAGCAGCCAAAGGCCGACTTCCTACGAGCAGTACTTC.

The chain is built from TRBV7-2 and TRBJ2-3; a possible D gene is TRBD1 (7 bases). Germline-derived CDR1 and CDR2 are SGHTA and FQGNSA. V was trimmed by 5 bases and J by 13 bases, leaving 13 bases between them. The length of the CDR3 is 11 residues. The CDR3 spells CASSQTGRKYF. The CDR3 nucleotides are TGTGCCAGCAGCCAGACAGGGAGGAAGTATTTT.

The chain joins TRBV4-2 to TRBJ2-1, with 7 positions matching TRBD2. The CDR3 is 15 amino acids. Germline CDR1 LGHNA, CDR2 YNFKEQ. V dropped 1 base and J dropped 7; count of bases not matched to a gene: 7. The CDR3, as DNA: TGTGCCAGCAGCCAAGTTGGCGGGGAGGGTAATGAGCAGTTCTTC. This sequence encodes CASSQVGGEGNEQFF.

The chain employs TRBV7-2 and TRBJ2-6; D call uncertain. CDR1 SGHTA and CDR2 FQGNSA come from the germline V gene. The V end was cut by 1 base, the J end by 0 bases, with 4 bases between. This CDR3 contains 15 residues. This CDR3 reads CASSLGGSGANVLTF. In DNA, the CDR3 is TGTGCCAGCAGCTTAGGAGGCTCTGGGGCCAACGTCCTGACTTTC.

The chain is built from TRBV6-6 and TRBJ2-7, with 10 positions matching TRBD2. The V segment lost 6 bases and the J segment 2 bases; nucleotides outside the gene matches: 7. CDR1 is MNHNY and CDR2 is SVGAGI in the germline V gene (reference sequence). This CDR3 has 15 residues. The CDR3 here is CASRYPGLAAYEQYF. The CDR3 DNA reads TGTGCCAGCAGATACCCCGGACTAGCGGCCTACGAGCAGTACTTC.

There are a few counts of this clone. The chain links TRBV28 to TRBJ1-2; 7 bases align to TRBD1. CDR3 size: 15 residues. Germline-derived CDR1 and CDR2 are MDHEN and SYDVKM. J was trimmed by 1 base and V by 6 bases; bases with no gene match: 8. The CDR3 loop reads CASSHRQGVNYGYTF. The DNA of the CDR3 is TGTGCCAGCAGCCACAGACAGGGCGTTAACTATGGCTACACCTTC.

The CDR3 spells CAISGSVGGYEQYF. In DNA, the CDR3 is TGTGCCATCAGCGGGTCAGTTGGTGGCTACGAGCAGTACTTC. This chain uses TRBV10-3 with TRBJ2-7, with unresolved D. V lost 6 bases and J lost 3, with 15 bases in between. Germline assignment: CDR1 ENHRY and CDR2 SYGVKD. This CDR3 is built from 14 residues.

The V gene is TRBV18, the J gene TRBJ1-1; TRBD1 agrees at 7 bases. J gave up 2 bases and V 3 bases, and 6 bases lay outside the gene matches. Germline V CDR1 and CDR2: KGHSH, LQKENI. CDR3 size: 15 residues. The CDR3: CASSPQQGPNTEAFF. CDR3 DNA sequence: TGTGCCAGCTCACCTCAACAGGGGCCCAACACTGAAGCTTTCTTT.

The CDR3 spells CASSYSGGQAEAFF. CDR3 nucleotides: TGTGCCAGCAGTTACTCGGGTGGACAGGCCGAAGCTTTCTTT. V usage is TRBV6-2 or TRBV6-3 and J usage is TRBJ1-1, with TRBD1 matching 7 bases. V trimming: 0 bases; J trimming: 8 bases; junction bases outside the gene matches: 6. The CDR3 is made up of 14 amino acids. Germline CDR1 reads MNHEY; CDR2 reads SVGEGT.

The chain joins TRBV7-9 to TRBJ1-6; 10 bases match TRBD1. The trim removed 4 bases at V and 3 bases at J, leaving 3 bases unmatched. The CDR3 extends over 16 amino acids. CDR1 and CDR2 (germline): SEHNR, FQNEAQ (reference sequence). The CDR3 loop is CASSSGQGFYNSPLHF. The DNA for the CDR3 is TGTGCCAGCAGCTCGGGACAGGGGTTCTATAATTCACCCCTCCACTTT.

The CDR3 DNA sequence: TGTGCCAGCAGCTTGGTGCGGGGGGCCAACACCGGGGAGCTGTTTTTT. Translating it yields CASSLVRGANTGELFF. The chain joins TRBV5-4 to TRBJ2-2, with TRBD2 identical over 8 bases. Trimming took 0 bases from V and 2 from J; bases not matched to a gene: 3. The CDR3 has 16 residues. From germline, CDR1 is SGHNT and CDR2 YYREEE (reference sequence).

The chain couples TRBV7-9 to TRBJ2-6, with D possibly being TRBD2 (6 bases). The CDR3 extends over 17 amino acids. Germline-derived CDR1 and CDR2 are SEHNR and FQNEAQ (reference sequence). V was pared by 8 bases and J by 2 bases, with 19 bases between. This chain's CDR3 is CASGGFNLDPGANVLTF. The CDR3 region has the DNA TGTGCCAGCGGGGGGTTTAACCTTGACCCTGGGGCCAACGTCCTGACTTTC.